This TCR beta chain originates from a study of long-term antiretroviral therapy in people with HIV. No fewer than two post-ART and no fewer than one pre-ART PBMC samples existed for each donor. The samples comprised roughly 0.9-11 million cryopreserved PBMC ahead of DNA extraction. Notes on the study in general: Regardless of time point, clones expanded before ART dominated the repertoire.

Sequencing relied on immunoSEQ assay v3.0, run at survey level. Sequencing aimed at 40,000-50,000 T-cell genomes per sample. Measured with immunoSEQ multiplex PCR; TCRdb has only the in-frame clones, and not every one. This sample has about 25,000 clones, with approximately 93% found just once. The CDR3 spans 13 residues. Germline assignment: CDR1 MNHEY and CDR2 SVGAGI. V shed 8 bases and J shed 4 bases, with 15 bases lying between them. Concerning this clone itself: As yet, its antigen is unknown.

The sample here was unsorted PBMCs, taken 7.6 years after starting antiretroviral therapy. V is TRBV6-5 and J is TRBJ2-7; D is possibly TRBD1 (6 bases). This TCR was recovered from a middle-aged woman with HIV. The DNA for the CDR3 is TGTGCCAGCGGTAAACAGGGTCTGTACGAGCAGTACTTC. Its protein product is CASGKQGLYEQYF.